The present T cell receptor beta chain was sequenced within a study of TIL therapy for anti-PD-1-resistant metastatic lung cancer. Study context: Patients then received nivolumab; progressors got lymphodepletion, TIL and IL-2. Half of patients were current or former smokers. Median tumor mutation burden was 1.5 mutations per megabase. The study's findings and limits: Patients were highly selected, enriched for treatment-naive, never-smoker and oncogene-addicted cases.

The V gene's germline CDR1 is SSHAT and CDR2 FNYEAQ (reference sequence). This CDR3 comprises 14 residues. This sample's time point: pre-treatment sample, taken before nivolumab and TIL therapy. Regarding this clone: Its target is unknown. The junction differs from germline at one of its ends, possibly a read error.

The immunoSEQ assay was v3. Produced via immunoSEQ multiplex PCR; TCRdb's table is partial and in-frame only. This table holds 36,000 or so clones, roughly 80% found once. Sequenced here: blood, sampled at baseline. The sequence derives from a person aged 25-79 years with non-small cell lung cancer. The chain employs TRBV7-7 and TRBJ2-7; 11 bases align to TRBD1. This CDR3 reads CASSVGQGAYEQYF. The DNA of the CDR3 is TGTGCTAGCAGCGTGGGACAGGGGGCCTACGAGCAGTACTTC.